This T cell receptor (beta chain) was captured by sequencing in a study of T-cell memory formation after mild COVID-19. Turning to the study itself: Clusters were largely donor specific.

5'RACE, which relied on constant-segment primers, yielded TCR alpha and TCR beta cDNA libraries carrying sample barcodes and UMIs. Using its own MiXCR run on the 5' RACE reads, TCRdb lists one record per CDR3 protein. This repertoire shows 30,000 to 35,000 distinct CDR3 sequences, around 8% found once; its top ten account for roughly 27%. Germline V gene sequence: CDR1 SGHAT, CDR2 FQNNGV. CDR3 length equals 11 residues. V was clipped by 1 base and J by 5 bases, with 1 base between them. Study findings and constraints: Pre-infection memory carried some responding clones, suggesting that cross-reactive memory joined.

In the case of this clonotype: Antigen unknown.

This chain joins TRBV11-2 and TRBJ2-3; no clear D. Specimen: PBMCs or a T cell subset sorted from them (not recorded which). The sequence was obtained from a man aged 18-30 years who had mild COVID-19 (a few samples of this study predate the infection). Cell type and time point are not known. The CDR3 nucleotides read TGTGCCAGCAGCTTAGGAGATACGCAGTATTTT. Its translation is CASSLGDTQYF.